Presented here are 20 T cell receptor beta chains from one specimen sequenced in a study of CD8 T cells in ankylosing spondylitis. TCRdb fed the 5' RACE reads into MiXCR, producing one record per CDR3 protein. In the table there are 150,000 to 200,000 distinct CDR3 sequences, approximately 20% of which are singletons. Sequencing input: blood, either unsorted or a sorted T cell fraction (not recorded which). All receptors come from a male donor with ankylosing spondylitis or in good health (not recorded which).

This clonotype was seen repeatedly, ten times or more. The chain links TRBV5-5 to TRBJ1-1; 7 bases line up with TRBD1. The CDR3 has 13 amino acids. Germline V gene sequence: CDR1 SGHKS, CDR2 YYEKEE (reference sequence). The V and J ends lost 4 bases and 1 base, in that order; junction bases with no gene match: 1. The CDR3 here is CASSGTANTEAFF. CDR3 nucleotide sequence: TGTGCCAGCAGCGGGACAGCGAACACTGAAGCTTTCTTT.

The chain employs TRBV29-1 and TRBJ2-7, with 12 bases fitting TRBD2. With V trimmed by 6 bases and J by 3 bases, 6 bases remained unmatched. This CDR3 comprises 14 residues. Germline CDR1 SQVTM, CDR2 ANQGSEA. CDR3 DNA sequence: TGCAGCGTAGGACTAGCGGGAACTCTCTACGAGCAGTACTTC. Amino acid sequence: CSVGLAGTLYEQYF.

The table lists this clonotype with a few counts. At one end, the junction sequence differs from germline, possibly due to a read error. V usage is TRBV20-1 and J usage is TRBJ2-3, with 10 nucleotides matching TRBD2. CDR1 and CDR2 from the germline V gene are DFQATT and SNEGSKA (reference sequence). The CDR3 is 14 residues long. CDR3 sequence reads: CSGSPSGSTDTQYF. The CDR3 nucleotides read TGCAGTGGTAGCCCTAGCGGGAGCACCGATACGCAGTATTTT.

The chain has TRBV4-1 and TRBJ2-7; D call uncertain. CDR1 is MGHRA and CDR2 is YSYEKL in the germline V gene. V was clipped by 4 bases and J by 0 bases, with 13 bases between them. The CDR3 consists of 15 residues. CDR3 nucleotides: TGCGCCAGCAGCCGAGTGATTGGACCCTCCTACGAGCAGTACTTC. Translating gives CASSRVIGPSYEQYF.

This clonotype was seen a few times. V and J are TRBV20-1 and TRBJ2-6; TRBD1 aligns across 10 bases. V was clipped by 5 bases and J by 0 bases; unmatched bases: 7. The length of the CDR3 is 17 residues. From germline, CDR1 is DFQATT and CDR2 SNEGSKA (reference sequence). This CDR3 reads CSARPGQGSSGANVLTF. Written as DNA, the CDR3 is TGCAGTGCTCGTCCGGGACAGGGGTCCTCTGGGGCCAACGTCCTGACTTTC.

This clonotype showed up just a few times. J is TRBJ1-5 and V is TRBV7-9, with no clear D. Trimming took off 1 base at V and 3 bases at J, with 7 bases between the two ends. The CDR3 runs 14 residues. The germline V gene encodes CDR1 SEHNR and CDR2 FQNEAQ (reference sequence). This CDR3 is CASSLGGNNQPQHF. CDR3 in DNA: TGTGCCAGCAGCTTAGGGGGAAACAATCAGCCCCAGCATTTT.

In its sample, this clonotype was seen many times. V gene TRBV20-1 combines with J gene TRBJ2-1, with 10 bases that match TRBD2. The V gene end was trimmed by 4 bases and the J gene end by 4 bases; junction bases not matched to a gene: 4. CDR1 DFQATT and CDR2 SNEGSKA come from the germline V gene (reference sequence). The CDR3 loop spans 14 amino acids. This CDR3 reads CSAKTSGMYNEQFF. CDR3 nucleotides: TGCAGTGCTAAAACTAGCGGGATGTACAATGAGCAGTTCTTC.

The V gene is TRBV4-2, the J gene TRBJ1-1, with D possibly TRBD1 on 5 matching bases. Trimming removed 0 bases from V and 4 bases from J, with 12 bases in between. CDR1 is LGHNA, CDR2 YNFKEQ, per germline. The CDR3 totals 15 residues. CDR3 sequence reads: CASSQDTRDGTEAFF. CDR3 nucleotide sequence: TGTGCCAGCAGCCAAGATACCAGGGATGGCACTGAAGCTTTCTTT.

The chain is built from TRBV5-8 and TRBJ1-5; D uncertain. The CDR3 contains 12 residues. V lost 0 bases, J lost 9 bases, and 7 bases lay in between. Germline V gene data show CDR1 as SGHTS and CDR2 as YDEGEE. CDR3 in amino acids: CASSLVGAPQHF. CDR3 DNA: TGTGCCAGCAGCTTGGTCGGAGCGCCCCAGCATTTT.

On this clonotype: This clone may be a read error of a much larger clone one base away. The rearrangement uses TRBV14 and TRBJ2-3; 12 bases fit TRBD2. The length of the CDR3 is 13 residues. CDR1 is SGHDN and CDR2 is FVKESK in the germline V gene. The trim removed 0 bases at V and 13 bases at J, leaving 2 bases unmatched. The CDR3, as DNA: TGTGCCAGCAGCCAAGATCTAGCGGGAGGGGAGTATTTT. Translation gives CASSQDLAGGEYF.

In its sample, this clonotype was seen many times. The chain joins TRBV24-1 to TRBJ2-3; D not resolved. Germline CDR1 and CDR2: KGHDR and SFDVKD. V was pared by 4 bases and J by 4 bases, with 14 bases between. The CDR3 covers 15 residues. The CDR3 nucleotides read TGTGCCACCAGTGAAGGGTCCTTTGTCCCAGATACGCAGTATTTT. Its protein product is CATSEGSFVPDTQYF.

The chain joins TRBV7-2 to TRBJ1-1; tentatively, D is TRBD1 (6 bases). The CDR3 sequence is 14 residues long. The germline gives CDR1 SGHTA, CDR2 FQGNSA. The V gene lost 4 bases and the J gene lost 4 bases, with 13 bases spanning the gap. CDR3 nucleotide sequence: TGTGCCAGCAGCTCGTTCAGGGGTCCCACTGAAGCTTTCTTT. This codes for CASSSFRGPTEAFF.

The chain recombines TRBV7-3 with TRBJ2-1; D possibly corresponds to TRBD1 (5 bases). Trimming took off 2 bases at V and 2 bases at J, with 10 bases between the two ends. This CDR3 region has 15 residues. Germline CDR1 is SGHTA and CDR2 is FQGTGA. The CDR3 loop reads CASSLLAGPYNEQFF. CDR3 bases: TGTGCCAGCAGCTTATTGGCAGGGCCCTACAATGAGCAGTTCTTC.

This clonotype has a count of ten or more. The CDR3: CASSARTFTGELFF. Here the CDR3 DNA reads TGTGCCAGCAGTGCTCGGACATTCACCGGGGAGCTGTTTTTT. This chain joins TRBV2 and TRBJ2-2; possibly TRBD1 for D (5 bases). V dropped 4 bases and J dropped 4 bases, with 10 bases sitting between them. The CDR3 extends over 14 amino acids. Germline V gene lookup returns CDR1 SNHLY and CDR2 FYNNEI.

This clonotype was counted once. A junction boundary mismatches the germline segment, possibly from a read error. The CDR3: CASGSPPYSNQSQHF. DNA for the CDR3: TGTGCTAGTGGATCCCCCCCTTATAGCAATCAGTCCCAGCATTTT. The chain recombines TRBV12-5 with TRBJ1-5; no clear D gene. Germline assignment: CDR1 LGHNT and CDR2 FRNRAP. CDR3 length equals 15 residues.

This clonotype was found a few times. This CDR3 is CARGLASTDTQYF. In DNA form, the CDR3 reads TGTGCCAGGGGACTAGCGAGCACAGATACGCAGTATTTT. The V call is TRBV2, the J call TRBJ2-3; 10 nucleotides line up with TRBD2. V was clipped by 9 bases and J by 0 bases; unmatched bases: 0. The V gene's germline CDR1 is SNHLY and CDR2 FYNNEI. The CDR3 has 13 amino acids.

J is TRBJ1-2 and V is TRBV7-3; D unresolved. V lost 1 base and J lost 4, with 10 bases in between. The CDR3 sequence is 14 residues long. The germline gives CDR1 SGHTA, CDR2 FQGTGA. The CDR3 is CASSLKGAGYGYTF. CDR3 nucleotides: TGTGCCAGCAGCTTAAAGGGCGCTGGCTATGGCTACACCTTC.

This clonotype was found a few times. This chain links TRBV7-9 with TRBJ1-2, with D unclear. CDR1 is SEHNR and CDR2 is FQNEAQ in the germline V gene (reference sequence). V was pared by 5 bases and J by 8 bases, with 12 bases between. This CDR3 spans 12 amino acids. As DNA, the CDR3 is TGTGCCAGCAGCCCGATCGGAGACGGCTACACCTTC. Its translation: CASSPIGDGYTF.

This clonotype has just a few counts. The CDR3 region has the DNA TGTGCCAGCAGCCAAGAAAACCTCTCCTACGAGCAGTACTTC. Translating it yields CASSQENLSYEQYF. The chain links TRBV14 to TRBJ2-7; the D is unclear. Germline V lookup: CDR1 SGHDN, CDR2 FVKESK. The CDR3 loop spans 14 amino acids. The V end was cut by 0 bases, the J end by 0 bases, with 6 bases between.

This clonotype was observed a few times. The CDR3 DNA is TGTGCCAGCAGCTTACGATCAGATTCCTACGAGCAGTACTTC. Encoded protein: CASSLRSDSYEQYF. The genes are TRBV7-7 and TRBJ2-7, with D unclear. Per germline, CDR1 SSHAT and CDR2 FNYEAQ (reference sequence). The CDR3 totals 14 residues. Trimming took off 2 bases at V and 1 base at J, with 9 bases between the two ends.